This T cell receptor (beta chain) was observed in a study of blood T cell repertoires in COVID-19. Overall study context: Material from acute and convalescent COVID-19 was sourced from the United States, Italy and Spain.

V lost 6 bases to trimming and J lost 4 bases; unmatched junction nucleotides: 6. The CDR3 has 13 residues. Per germline, CDR1 MDHEN and CDR2 SYDVKM. Which cohort a participant joined came from the clinical history participants gave. As processed by the authors: Estimation of nucleated cell counts was performed using reference gene primer amplification. Profiling relied on immunoSEQ multiplex PCR, and the TCRdb table lists in-frame clones only, not all of them. Clonal size and the V and J genes are those of that table, whereas D and trimming came from the DNA. The sample records 200,000 or so clones, about nine tenths being singletons.

Source material: PBMCs or T cells enriched from blood (not recorded which). This TCR derives from a man aged 30 to 39 in a cohort exposed to, infected with or recovered from COVID-19 (not recorded which). The rearrangement joins TRBV28 to TRBJ2-7; 7 bases map to TRBD2. The CDR3 DNA sequence: TGTGCCAGCAGGGGACGGGGGGAGTACGAGCAGTACTTC. As protein: CASRGRGEYEQYF.